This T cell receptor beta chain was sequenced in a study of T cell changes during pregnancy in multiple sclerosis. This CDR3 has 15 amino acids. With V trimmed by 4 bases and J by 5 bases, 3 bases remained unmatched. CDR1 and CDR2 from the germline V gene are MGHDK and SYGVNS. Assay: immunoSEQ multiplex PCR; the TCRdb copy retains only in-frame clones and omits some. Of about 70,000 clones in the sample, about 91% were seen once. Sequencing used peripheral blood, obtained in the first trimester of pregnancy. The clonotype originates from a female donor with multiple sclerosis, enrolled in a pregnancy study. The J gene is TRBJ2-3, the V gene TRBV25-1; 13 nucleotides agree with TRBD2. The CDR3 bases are TGTGCCAGCAGTGCCGGGACTAGCGGGAAAGATACGCAGTATTTT. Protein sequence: CASSAGTSGKDTQYF.